This TCR beta chain was identified during a study of control samples from healthy donors and cancer patients. Germline CDR1 and CDR2: SNHLY and FYNNEI. The CDR3 is 15 amino acids. Trimming took off 6 bases at V and 8 bases at J, with 20 bases between the two ends. TCRdb's table, derived via immunoSEQ multiplex PCR, lists solely in-frame clones and lacks some. The profile shows about 160,000 clones, roughly 94% of them singletons. The chain carries TRBV2 and TRBJ2-1; tentatively, D is TRBD2 (5 bases). The material sequenced was blood. The receptor was derived from a woman aged 35 to 49 in good health. The DNA for the CDR3 is TGTGCCAGCAGAGGGAGAACGAACCTCTGGGATGAGCAGTTCTTC. It translates to CASRGRTNLWDEQFF. Together with reference TRBV2 and TRBJ2-1, the CDR3 gives the full variable domain: EPEVTQTPSHQVTQMGQEVILRCVPISNHLYFYWYRQILGQKVEFLVSFYNNEISEKSEIFDDQFSVERPDGSNFTLKIRSTKLEDSAMYFCASRGRTNLWDEQFFGPGTRLTVL.